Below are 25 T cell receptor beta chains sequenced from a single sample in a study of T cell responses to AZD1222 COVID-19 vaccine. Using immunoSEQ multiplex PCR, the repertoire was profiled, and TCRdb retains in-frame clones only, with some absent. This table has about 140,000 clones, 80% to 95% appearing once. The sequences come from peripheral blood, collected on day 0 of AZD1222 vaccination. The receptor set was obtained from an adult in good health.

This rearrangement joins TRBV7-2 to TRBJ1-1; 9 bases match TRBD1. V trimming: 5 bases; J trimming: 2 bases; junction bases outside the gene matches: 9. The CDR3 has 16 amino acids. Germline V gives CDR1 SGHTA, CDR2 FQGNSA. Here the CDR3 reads CASSVTGGSGNTEAFF. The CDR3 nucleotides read TGTGCCAGCAGCGTAACAGGGGGCTCGGGAAACACTGAAGCTTTCTTT.

CDR3 residues: CASSGQVMYSNQPQHF. In nucleotides, the CDR3 is TGTGCCAGCAGTGGACAGGTAATGTATAGCAATCAGCCCCAGCATTTT. The chain combines TRBV6-1 with TRBJ1-5, with D perhaps matching TRBD1 (6 bases). Germline V CDR1 and CDR2: MNHNS, SASEGT. V lost 4 bases and J lost 0, with 13 bases in between. The CDR3 runs 16 residues.

Here the CDR3 DNA reads TGTGCCAGCAGTGACAGGGGACTTGAGGCCAATTCACCCCTCCACTTT. Amino acid sequence: CASSDRGLEANSPLHF. The genes are TRBV6-4 and TRBJ1-6, with D possibly matching TRBD1 (5 bases). V gave up 2 bases and J gave up 7 bases, with 15 bases separating them. CDR1 and CDR2 (germline): MRHNA, SNTAGT. The CDR3 length is 16 residues.

The CDR3 reads CASSLDPLGANEKLFF. As DNA, the CDR3 is TGCGCCAGCAGCTTAGATCCCCTAGGGGCAAATGAAAAACTGTTTTTT. The rearrangement uses TRBV5-1 and TRBJ1-4; D perhaps matches TRBD1 (5 bases). The germline CDR1 and CDR2 sequences are SGHRS and YFSETQ. The V end lost 2 bases, the J end lost 5 bases, and 16 bases lay between the germline ends. This CDR3 is built from 16 residues. The variable domain in full, completed from reference TRBV5-1 and TRBJ1-4, reads KAGVTQTPRYLIKTRGQQVTLSCSPISGHRSVSWYQQTPGQGLQFLFEYFSETQRNKGNFPGRFSGRQFSNSRSEMNVSTLELGDSALYLCASSLDPLGANEKLFFGSGTQLSVL.

The DNA for the CDR3 is TGTGCCACCAGCAGTCCCGGGGCCCGACTTGGGAATGAGCAGTTCTTC. It yields the protein CATSSPGARLGNEQFF. The gene calls are TRBV15 and TRBJ2-1; D is possibly TRBD1 or TRBD2 (5 bases each). The CDR3 runs to 16 residues. V was shortened by 3 bases and J by 7 bases, with 19 bases between the two germline ends. Germline CDR1 is LNHNV and CDR2 is YYDKDF (reference sequence).

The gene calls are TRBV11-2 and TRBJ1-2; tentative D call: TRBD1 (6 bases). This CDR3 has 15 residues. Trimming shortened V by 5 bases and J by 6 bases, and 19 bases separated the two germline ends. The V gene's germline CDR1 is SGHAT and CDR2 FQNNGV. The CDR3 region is CASSRTGAGAHGYTF. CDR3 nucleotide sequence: TGTGCCAGCAGCCGTACGGGGGCAGGGGCCCATGGCTACACCTTC.

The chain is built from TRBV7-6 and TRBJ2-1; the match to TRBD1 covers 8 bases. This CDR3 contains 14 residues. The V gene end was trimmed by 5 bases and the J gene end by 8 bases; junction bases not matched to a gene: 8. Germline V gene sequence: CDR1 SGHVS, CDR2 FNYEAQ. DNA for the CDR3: TGTGCCAGCAGCCCCCCGGGACAGGAGCATGAGCAGTTCTTC. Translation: CASSPPGQEHEQFF.

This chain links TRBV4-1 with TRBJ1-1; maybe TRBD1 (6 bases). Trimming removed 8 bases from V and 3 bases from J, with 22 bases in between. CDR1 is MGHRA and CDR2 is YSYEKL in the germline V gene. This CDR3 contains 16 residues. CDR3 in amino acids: CASSNGGRSGDTEAFF. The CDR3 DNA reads TGCGCCAGCTCGAATGGGGGTCGCTCAGGGGACACTGAAGCTTTCTTT.

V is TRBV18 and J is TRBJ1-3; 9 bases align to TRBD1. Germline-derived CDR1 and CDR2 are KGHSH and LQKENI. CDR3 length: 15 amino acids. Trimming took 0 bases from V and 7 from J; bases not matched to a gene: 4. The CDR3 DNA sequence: TGTGCCAGCTCACCACCGGGACAGGGTGGGAACACCATATATTTT. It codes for CASSPPGQGGNTIYF.

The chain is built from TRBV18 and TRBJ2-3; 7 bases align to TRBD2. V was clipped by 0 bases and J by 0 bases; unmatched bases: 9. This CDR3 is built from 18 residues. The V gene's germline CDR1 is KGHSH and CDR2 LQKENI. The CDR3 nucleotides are TGTGCCAGCTCACCACCATCAAGCGGGGCAATAAGCACAGATACGCAGTATTTT. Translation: CASSPPSSGAISTDTQYF. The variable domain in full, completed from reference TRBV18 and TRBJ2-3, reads NAGVMQNPRHLVRRRGQEARLRCSPMKGHSHVYWYRQLPEEGLKFMVYLQKENIIDESGMPKERFSAEFPKEGPSILRIQQVVRGDSAAYFCASSPPSSGAISTDTQYFGPGTRLTVL.

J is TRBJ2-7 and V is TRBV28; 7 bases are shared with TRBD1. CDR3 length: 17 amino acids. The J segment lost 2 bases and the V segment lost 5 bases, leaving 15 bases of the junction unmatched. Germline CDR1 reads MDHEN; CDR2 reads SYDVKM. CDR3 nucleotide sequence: TGTGCCAGCAGTGCCTACTTGACAGGGCTCATCACCTACGAGCAGTACTTC. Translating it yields CASSAYLTGLITYEQYF.

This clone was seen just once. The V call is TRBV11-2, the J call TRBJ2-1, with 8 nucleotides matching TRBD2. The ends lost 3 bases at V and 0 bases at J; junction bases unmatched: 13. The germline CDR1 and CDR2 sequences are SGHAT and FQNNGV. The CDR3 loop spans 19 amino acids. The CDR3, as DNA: TGTGCCAGCAGCTTCGGTTACGCGGGAGGCCGTAGCTCCTACAATGAGCAGTTCTTC. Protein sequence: CASSFGYAGGRSSYNEQFF. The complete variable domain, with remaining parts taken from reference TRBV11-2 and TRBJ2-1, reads EAGVAQSPRYKIIEKRQSVAFWCNPISGHATLYWYQQILGQGPKLLIQFQNNGVVDDSQLPKDRFSAERLKGVDSTLKIQPAKLEDSAVYLCASSFGYAGGRSSYNEQFFGPGTRLTVL.

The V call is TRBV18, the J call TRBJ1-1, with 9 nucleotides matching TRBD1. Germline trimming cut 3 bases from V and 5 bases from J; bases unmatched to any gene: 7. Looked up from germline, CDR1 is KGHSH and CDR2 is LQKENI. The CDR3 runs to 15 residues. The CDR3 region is CASSPMDRGDTEAFF. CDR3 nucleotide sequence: TGTGCCAGCTCACCGATGGACAGGGGTGATACTGAAGCTTTCTTT.

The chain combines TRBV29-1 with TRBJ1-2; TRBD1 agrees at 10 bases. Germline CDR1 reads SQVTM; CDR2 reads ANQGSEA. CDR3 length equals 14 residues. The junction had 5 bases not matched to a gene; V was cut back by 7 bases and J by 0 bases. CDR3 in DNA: TGCAGCGCCACCGGGACAGGGGCTAACTATGGCTACACCTTC. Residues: CSATGTGANYGYTF.

In DNA, the CDR3 is TGTGCCAGCACCCTAGCAGGGGGATTTGGCTACACCTTC. It codes for CASTLAGGFGYTF. The chain combines TRBV12-3 or TRBV12-4 with TRBJ1-2; 7 positions match TRBD1. The CDR3 consists of 13 residues. V was clipped by 7 bases and J by 7 bases; unmatched bases: 9.

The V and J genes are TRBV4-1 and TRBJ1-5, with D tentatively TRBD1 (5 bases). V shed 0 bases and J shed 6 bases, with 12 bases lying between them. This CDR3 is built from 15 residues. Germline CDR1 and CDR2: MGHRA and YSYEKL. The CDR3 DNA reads TGCGCCAGCAGCCAAGATAGAGGGGTCGGTCAGCCCCAGCATTTT. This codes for CASSQDRGVGQPQHF.

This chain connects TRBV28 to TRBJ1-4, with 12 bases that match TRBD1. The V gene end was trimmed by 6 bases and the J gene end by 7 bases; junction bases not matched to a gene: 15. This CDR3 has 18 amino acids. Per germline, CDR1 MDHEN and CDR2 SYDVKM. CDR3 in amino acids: CASSRYAGQGAMSEKLFF. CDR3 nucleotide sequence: TGTGCCAGCAGCCGATATGCGGGACAGGGGGCGATGAGTGAAAAACTGTTTTTT.

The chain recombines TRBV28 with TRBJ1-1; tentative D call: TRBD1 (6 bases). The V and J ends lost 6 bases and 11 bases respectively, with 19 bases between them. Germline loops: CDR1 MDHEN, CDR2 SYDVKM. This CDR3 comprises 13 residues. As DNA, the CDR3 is TGTGCCAGCAGAGACACTGGGACATCCCAGGCTTTCTTT. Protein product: CASRDTGTSQAFF.

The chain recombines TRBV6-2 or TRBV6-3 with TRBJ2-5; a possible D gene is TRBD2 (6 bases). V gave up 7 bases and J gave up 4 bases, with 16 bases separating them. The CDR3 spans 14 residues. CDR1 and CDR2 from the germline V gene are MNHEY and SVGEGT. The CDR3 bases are TGTGCCAGCACCCCCGGGGGACGGAGAGAGACCCAGTACTTC. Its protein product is CASTPGGRRETQYF.

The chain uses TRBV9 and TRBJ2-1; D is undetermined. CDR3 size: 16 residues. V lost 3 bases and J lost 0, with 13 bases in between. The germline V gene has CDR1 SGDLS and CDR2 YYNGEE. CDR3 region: CASSGPGRSSYNEQFF. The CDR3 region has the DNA TGTGCCAGCAGCGGCCCAGGCCGGAGCTCCTACAATGAGCAGTTCTTC.

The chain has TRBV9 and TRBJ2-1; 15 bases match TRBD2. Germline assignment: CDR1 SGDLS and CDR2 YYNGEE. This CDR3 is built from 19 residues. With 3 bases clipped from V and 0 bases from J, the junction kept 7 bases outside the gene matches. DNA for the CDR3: TGTGCCAGCAGCGCTAGGACTAGCGGGAGGGGTCGCTCCTACAATGAGCAGTTCTTC. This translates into CASSARTSGRGRSYNEQFF.

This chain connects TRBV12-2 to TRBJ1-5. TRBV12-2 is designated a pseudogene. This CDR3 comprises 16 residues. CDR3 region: CASRPYREECNQPQHF. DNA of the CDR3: TGTGCAAGTCGCCCATACAGGGAGGAGTGCAATCAGCCCCAGCATTTT.

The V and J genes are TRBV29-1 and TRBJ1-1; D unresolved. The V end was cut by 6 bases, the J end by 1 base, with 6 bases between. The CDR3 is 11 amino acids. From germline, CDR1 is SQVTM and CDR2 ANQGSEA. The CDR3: CSVRGNTEAFF. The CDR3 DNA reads TGCAGCGTGCGGGGGAACACTGAAGCTTTCTTT.

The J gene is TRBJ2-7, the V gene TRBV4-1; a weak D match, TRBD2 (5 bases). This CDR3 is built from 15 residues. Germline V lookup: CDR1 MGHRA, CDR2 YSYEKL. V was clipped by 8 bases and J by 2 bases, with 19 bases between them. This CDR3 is CASYLNRGPPYEQYF. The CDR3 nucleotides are TGCGCCAGCTACCTGAACCGCGGGCCTCCCTACGAGCAGTACTTC.

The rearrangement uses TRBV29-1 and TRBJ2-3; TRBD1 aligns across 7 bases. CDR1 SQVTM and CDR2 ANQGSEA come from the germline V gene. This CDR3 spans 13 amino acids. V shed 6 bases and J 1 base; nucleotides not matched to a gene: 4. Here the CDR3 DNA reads TGCAGCGTAGATACAGGGGGCACAGATACGCAGTATTTT. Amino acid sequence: CSVDTGGTDTQYF.